Described below is a single T cell receptor beta chain sequence and its context. Its antigen is still unknown. The CDR3 spans 15 residues. V lost 4 bases to trimming and J lost 6 bases, with 19 bases between them. CDR1 is MNHNS and CDR2 is SASEGT in the germline V gene. The sample originates from a study of a mutant IDH1 vaccine in newly diagnosed glioma. Study-level results: Researchers report vaccine-induced immune responses in about 93% of patients. It seemed that pseudoprogression was not linked to changes in the top peripheral T cell clonotypes.

Time point reported: baseline, week 1 (first vaccination visit). This sample's treatment: pre-vaccination baseline after standard-of-care therapy. New IDH1-mutant, ATRX-lost WHO grade 3 or 4 astrocytomas occurred in donors. Sequencing used immunoSEQ multiplex PCR; TCRdb keeps in-frame clones, though not all of them. The sample carries 70,000 to 100,000 clones, around 80% recorded once. Source: PBMCs, taken from a glioma patient treated with radiotherapy, temozolomide or both. This sequence originates from a man between 35 and 55 years old with glioma. Some clones in this sample may be carry-over from other donors' samples. The chain employs TRBV6-1 and TRBJ2-7; either TRBD1 or TRBD2 may fit D (6 bases each). This chain's CDR3 is CASSGPGGPPGEQYF. The CDR3 region has the DNA TGTGCCAGCAGTGGGCCTGGGGGGCCTCCCGGCGAGCAGTACTTC.